Listed below are T cell receptor beta chains from one sample, sequenced in a study of T cell responses to AZD1222 COVID-19 vaccine. Sequencing was performed with immunoSEQ multiplex PCR; in TCRdb, only in-frame clones are kept and a portion is missing. Its clone listing holds over 140,000 clones. The sample taken for sequencing was peripheral blood. The receptors derive from an adult in good health. Each CDR3 is given without its conserved first and last residue.

V,J,CDR3
TRBV21-1,TRBJ1-5,ASSKVLKGVNQPQH
TRBV18,TRBJ2-7,ASSWRGPQDEQY
TRBV2,TRBJ2-1,ASSEIIATV
TRBV27,TRBJ1-3,ASSLLGGSGNTIY
TRBV6-5,TRBJ2-7,ASSYGQEKYEQY
TRBV7-6,TRBJ1-4,ASSLVTATNEKLF
TRBV29-1,TRBJ1-2,SAGGDGYT
TRBV10-2,TRBJ2-1,ASSDSLPSGQVALRFNEQF
TRBV6-1,TRBJ1-6,ASSEEGQINSPLH
TRBV21-1,TRBJ2-2,ASSKAGSGGLLNTGELF
TRBV4-3,TRBJ1-2,ASSQEMGARGYT
TRBV6-5,TRBJ1-5,ASSPGGYSNQPQH
TRBV4-1,TRBJ1-6,ASSQDRDGGHSPLH
TRBV5-6,TRBJ2-3,ASSRGFRNTQY
TRBV9,TRBJ2-1,ASSVGGGTYNEQF
TRBV7-9,TRBJ1-1,ASSQQGALNTEAF
TRBV19,TRBJ2-3,ASSIPGGYADTQY
TRBV6-5,TRBJ1-2,ASRTAYGYT
TRBV5-1,TRBJ1-2,ASSLAGTESKGYT
TRBV6-5,TRBJ2-3,ASSYSYEDTQY
TRBV11-3,TRBJ2-7,ASSSSSGSHEQY
TRBV14,TRBJ1-2,ASSKAGGVYGYT
TRBV29-1,TRBJ2-3,SVDHWRSRTDTQY
TRBV3-1/TRBV3-2,TRBJ2-5,ASSQGMRRDRVGETQY
TRBV7-9,TRBJ2-2,ASSHGTGDTGELF
TRBV20-1,TRBJ2-5,SARRGETQY
TRBV18,TRBJ1-2,ASSPGTGGVSDYGYT
TRBV6-5,TRBJ1-1,ASKRTELMNTEAF
TRBV19,TRBJ1-5,ASSIRGGYQPQH
TRBV6-1,TRBJ1-5,ASSGEGRWTGSNQPQH
TRBV6-2/TRBV6-3,TRBJ1-1,ASSQPLGTFTEAF
TRBV6-1,TRBJ1-4,ASSEVHPNEKLF
TRBV9,TRBJ1-2,ASSAGTTSYGYT
TRBV18,TRBJ1-4,ASSPTGTGAEKLF
TRBV25-1,TRBJ2-3,ASSVTGRTDTQY
TRBV25-1,TRBJ2-7,ASSDGTGETYEQY
TRBV15,TRBJ2-4,ATSRDQGWAGTAKNIQY
TRBV27,TRBJ1-6,ASSFGRSPLH
TRBV2,TRBJ2-2,ASRDQGNGELF
TRBV5-4,TRBJ2-5,ASTSGAGETQY
TRBV9,TRBJ1-1,ASSVVGRADTEAF
TRBV4-3,TRBJ1-3,ASSLQWGAAGNTIY
TRBV7-8,TRBJ2-5,ASSLVELSETQY
TRBV30,TRBJ1-1,AWSGPSGGGGEAF
TRBV12-3/TRBV12-4,TRBJ1-2,ASSFGTNYGYT